This T cell receptor (beta chain) was captured in a study of identical twins. Overall study findings and caveats: Modelling underestimated the level of out-of-frame TCR alpha sharing observed in monozygotic twins. Insertions were reduced in abundant cord blood beta clonotypes but not in memory repertoires. Invariant MAIT and iNKT cells could partly confound zero-insertion analyses.

Template switching created a universal primer site, and the cDNA included unique molecular identifiers. One entry per CDR3 protein, called by TCRdb with MiXCR from the 5' RACE reads. This repertoire shows 450,000 or so distinct CDR3 sequences, 14% found once; its top ten account for 0.4% to 0.55%. Note on this clonotype: The antigen remains unidentified.

The J segment lost 4 bases and the V segment lost 1 base, leaving 8 bases of the junction unmatched. CDR1 SGHDN and CDR2 FVKESK come from the germline V gene. This CDR3 has 16 residues. The same data also contributed to another study, on yellow fever vaccine responses in identical twins.

This sequence originates from a woman between 18 and 29 years old in good health. The chain employs TRBV14 and TRBJ2-7; 9 nucleotides line up with TRBD1. The sequencing sample was made of CD4+ T cells sorted from blood. The CDR3 reads CASSQVFGTGSYEQYF. Here the CDR3 DNA reads TGTGCCAGCAGCCAAGTCTTTGGGACAGGGAGTTACGAGCAGTACTTC.